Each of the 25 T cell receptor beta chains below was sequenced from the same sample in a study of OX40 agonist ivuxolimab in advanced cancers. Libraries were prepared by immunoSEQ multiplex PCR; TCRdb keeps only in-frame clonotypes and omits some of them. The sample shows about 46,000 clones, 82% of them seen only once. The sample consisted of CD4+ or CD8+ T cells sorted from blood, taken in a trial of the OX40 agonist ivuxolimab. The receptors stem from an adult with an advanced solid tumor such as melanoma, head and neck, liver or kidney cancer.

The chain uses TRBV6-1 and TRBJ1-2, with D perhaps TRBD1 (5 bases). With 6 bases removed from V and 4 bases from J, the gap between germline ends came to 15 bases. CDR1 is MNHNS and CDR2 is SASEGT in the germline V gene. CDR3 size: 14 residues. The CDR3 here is CASSRGTGSYGYTF. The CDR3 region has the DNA TGTGCCAGCAGCCGGGGGACCGGGTCCTATGGCTACACCTTC.

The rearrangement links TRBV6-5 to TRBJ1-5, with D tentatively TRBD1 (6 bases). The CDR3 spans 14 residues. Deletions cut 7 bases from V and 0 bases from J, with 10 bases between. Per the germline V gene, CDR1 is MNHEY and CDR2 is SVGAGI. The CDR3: CASTQDSSNQPQHF. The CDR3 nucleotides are TGTGCCAGCACCCAGGACAGTAGCAATCAGCCCCAGCATTTT.

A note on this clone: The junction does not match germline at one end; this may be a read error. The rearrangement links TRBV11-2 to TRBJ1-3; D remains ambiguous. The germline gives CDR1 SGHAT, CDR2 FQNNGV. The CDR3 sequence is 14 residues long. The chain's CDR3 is CASSLQQAGNTIYF. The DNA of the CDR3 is TGTGCCAGCAGCCTGCAGCAAGCTGGCAACACCATATATTTT.

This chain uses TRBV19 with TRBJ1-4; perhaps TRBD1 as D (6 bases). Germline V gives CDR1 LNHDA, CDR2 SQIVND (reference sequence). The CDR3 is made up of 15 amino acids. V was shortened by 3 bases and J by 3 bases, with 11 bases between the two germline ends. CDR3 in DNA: TGTGCCAGTAGTATCACAGGGATGCCTAATGAAAAACTGTTTTTT. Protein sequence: CASSITGMPNEKLFF.

CDR3 loop: CASRKEGQDYYGYTF. In DNA form, the CDR3 reads TGTGCCAGCAGGAAAGAAGGACAGGACTACTATGGCTACACCTTC. The chain uses TRBV6-5 and TRBJ1-2, with 7 bases identical to TRBD1. In germline, CDR1 is MNHEY, CDR2 SVGAGI. J lost 3 bases, V lost 6 bases, and 10 bases had no gene match. This CDR3 contains 15 residues.

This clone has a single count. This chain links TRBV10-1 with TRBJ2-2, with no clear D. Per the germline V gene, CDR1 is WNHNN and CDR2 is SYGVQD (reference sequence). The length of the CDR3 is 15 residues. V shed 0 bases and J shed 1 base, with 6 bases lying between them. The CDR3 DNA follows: TGCGCCAGCAGTGAGTCCTCAGGGAACACCGGGGAGCTGTTTTTT. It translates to CASSESSGNTGELFF.

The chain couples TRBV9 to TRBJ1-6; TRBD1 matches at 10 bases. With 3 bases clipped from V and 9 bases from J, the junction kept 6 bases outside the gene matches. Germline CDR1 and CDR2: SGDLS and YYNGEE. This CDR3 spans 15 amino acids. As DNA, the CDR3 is TGTGCCAGCAGCGCCGAGACAGGGGGCGGTTCACCCCTCCACTTT. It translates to CASSAETGGGSPLHF. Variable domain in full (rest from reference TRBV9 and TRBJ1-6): DSGVTQTPKHLITATGQRVTLRCSPRSGDLSVYWYQQSLDQGLQFLIQYYNGEERAKGNILERFSAQQFPDLHSELNLSSLELGDSALYFCASSAETGGGSPLHFGNGTRLTVT.

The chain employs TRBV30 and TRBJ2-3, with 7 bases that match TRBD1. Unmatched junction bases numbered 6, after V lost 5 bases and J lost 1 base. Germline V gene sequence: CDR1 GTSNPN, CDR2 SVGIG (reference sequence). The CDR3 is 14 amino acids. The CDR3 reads CAWGLQGGTDTQYF. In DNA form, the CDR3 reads TGTGCCTGGGGTTTGCAGGGGGGCACAGATACGCAGTATTTT.

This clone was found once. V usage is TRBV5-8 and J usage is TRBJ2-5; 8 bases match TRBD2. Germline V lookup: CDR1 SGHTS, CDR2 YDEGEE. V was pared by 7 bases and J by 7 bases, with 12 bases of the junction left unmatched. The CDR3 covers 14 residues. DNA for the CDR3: TGTGCCAGCTCCCGTAGGACTAGCTTGGCGACCCAGTACTTC. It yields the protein CASSRRTSLATQYF. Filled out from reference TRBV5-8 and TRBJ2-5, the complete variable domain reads EAGVTQSPTHLIKTRGQQATLRCSPISGHTSVYWYQQALGLGLQFLLWYDEGEERNRGNFPPRFSGRQFPNYSSELNVNALELEDSALYLCASSRRTSLATQYFGPGTRLLVL.

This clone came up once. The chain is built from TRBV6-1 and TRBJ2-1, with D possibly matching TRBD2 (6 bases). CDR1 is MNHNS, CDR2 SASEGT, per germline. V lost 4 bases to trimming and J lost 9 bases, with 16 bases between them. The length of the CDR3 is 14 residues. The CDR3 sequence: CASSGRDFLREQFF. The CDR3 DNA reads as TGTGCCAGCAGTGGCCGGGACTTTCTACGTGAGCAGTTCTTC.

The CDR3: CASSPWDSQFYEQYF. The DNA of the CDR3 is TGCGCCAGCAGCCCCTGGGACAGCCAGTTCTACGAGCAGTACTTC. The J gene is TRBJ2-7, the V gene TRBV4-1; 7 positions match TRBD1. Germline CDR1 and CDR2: MGHRA and YSYEKL. The CDR3 is 15 amino acids. V gave up 4 bases and J gave up 3 bases; unmatched junction bases: 9.

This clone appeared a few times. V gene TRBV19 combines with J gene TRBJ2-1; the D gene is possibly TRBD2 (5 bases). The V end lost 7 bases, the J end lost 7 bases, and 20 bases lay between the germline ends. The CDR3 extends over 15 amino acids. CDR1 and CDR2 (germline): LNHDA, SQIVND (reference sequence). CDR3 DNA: TGTGCCAGTAATTCACTATCCGTCGGGGAAAATGAGCAGTTCTTC. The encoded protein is CASNSLSVGENEQFF.

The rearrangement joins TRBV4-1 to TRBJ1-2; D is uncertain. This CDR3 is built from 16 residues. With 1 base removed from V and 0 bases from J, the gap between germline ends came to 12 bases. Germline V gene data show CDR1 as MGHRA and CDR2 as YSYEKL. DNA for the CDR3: TGCGCCAGCAGCCAAGTGGCAGCTACCACTAACTATGGCTACACCTTC. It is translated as CASSQVAATTNYGYTF.

CDR3 sequence: CASSVRTGEAFF. For the CDR3, the DNA is TGCGCCAGCAGTGTAAGGACGGGTGAAGCTTTCTTT. The V gene is TRBV10-1, the J gene TRBJ1-1; D gene ambiguous. The V end lost 4 bases, the J end lost 7 bases, and 10 bases lay between the germline ends. CDR3 length: 12 residues. CDR1 is WNHNN and CDR2 is SYGVQD in the germline V gene (reference sequence).

The DNA of the CDR3 is TGTGCCAGCAGCGGCTCCCGGGACCCCGAAGAGCAGTTCTTC. Protein sequence: CASSGSRDPEEQFF. The chain employs TRBV9 and TRBJ2-1; possibly TRBD1 or TRBD2 for D (5 bases each). The CDR3 loop spans 14 amino acids. Germline V gives CDR1 SGDLS, CDR2 YYNGEE. Trimming left V 3 bases short and J 10 bases short, with 17 bases between.

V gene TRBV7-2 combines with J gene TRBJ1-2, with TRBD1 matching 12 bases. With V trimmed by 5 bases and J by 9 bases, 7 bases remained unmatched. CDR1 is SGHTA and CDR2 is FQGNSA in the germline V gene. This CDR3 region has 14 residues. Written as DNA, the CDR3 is TGTGCCAGCAGCCCCGGGACAGGGGGCCCGAGCTACACCTTC. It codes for CASSPGTGGPSYTF.

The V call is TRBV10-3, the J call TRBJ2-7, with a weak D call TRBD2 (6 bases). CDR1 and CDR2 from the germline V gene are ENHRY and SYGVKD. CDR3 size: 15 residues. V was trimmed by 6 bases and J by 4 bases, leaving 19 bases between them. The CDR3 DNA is TGTGCCATCAGCCCCTTGGGAAGCGGGCCTTACGAGCAGTACTTC. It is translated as CAISPLGSGPYEQYF.

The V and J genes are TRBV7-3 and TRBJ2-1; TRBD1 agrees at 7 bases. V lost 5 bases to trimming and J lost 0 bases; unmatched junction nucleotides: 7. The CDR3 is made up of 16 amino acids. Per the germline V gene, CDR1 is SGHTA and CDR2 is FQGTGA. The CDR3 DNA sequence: TGTGCCAGCAGCGGGACAGTTTCTAGCTCCTACAATGAGCAGTTCTTC. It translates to CASSGTVSSSYNEQFF.

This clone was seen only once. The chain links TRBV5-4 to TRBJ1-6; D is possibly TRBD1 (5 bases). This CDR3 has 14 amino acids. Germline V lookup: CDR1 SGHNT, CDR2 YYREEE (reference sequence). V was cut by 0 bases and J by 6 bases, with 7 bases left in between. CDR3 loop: CASSLDRTNSPLHF. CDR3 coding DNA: TGTGCCAGCAGCTTGGACAGGACTAATTCACCCCTCCACTTT.

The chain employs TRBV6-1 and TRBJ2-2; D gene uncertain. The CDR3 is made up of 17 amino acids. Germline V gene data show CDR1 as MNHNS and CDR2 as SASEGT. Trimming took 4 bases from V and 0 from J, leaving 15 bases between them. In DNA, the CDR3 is TGTGCCAGCAGTGTAGCCCGTAAGGGTACGAACACCGGGGAGCTGTTTTTT. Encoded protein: CASSVARKGTNTGELFF.

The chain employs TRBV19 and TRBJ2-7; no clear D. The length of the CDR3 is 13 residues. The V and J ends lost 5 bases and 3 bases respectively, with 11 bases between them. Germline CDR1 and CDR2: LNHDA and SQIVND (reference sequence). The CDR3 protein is CASSFVAGYEQYF. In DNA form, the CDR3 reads TGTGCCAGTAGTTTTGTAGCTGGCTACGAGCAGTACTTC.

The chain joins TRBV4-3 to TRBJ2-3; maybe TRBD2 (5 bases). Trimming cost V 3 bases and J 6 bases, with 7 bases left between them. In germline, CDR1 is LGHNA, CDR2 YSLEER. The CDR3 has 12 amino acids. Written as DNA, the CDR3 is TGCGCCAGCAGCCAGGACTTCGATACGCAGTATTTT. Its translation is CASSQDFDTQYF.

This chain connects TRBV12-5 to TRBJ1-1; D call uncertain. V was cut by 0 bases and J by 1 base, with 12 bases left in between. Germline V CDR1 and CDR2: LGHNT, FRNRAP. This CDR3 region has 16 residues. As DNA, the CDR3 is TGTGCTAGTGGTTTGGTAATAGGGCCTGGGAACACTGAAGCTTTCTTT. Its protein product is CASGLVIGPGNTEAFF.

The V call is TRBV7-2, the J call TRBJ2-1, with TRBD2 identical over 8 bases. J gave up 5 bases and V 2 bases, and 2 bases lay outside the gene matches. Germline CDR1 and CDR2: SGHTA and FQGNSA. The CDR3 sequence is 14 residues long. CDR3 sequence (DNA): TGTGCCAGCAGCTTACAAGCGGGGGACAATGAGCAGTTCTTC. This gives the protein CASSLQAGDNEQFF.

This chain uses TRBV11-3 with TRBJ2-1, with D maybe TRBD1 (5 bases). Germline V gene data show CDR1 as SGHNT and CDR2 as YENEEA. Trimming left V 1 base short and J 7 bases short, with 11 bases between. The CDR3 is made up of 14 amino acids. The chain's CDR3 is CASSLGPDRNEQFF. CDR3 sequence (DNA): TGTGCCAGCAGCTTAGGCCCCGACAGAAATGAGCAGTTCTTC.